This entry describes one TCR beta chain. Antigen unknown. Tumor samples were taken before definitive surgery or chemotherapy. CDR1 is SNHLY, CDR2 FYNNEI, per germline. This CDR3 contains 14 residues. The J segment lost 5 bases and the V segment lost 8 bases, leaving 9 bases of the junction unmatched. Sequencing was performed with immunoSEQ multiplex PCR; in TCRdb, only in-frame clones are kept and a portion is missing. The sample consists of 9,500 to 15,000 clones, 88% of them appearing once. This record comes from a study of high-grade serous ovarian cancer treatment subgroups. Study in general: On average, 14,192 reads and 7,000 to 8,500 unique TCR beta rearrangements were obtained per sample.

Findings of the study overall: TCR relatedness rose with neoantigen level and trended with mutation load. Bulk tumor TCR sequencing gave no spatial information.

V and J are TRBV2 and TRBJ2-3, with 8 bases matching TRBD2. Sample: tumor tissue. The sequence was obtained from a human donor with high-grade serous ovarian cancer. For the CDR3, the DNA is TGTGCCAGCGGACCCGGGACTAGAGTAGATACGCAGTATTTT. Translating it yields CASGPGTRVDTQYF.